This is a list of T cell receptor beta chains from one sample in a study of blood T cells in healthy people across ages. MiXCR, applied by TCRdb to the 5' RACE reads, yields one record per CDR3 protein. The sample has 1.4 million to 1.5 million distinct CDR3 sequences, around 39% seen once. Sequencing input: blood. Source of these receptors: a woman aged 18-29 years in good health. The CDR3 runs from the conserved cysteine through the conserved F or W. Each record gives: V gene, J gene, clone size, D gene, CDR3 DNA, CDR3 protein. D genes are given only for firm matches. Expanded clones are given a class, and other clones once, few, many or no size at all.

v_gene: TRBV5-1; j_gene: TRBJ1-1; abundance: .; d_gene: TRBD1; CDR3nt: TGCGCCAGCAGCCTAACCGGGACAGGGGGTACTGAAGCTTTGTTT; CDR3aa: CASSLTGTGGTEALF
v_gene: TRBV12-3/TRBV12-4; j_gene: TRBJ2-1; abundance: .; d_gene: TRBD1; CDR3nt: TGTGCCGGCGGACAGGGACTCTACAATGAGCAGTTCTTC; CDR3aa: CAGGQGLYNEQFF
v_gene: TRBV20-1; j_gene: TRBJ2-2; abundance: .; d_gene: .; CDR3nt: TGCAGTGCTAGAAGCCTCCCCGGGGAGCTGTTTTTT; CDR3aa: CSARSLPGELFF
v_gene: TRBV5-1; j_gene: TRBJ2-1; abundance: few; d_gene: .; CDR3nt: TGCGCCAGCAGCTTGGCTACAGGGTCCGAGCAGTTCTTC; CDR3aa: CASSLATGSEQFF
v_gene: TRBV10-3; j_gene: TRBJ1-1; abundance: .; d_gene: .; CDR3nt: TGTGCCATCTCTAGGGAGGGGACTGAAGCTTTCTTT; CDR3aa: CAISREGTEAFF
v_gene: TRBV20-1; j_gene: TRBJ2-3; abundance: .; d_gene: TRBD2; CDR3nt: TGCAGTGCTAGAGAGCCCGCACACTCGCTGATAGCGGGAGGTGCGGCAGATACGCAGTATTTT; CDR3aa: CSAREPAHSLIAGGAADTQYF
v_gene: TRBV20-1; j_gene: TRBJ2-7; abundance: .; d_gene: TRBD2; CDR3nt: TGCAGTGCTATCCCGGGACTAGGAACCTACGAGCAGTACTTC; CDR3aa: CSAIPGLGTYEQYF
v_gene: TRBV9; j_gene: TRBJ2-7; abundance: few; d_gene: TRBD2; CDR3nt: TGTGCCAGCAGCGTAGGACTAGCGGGGGGGTCCTACGAGCAGTACTTC; CDR3aa: CASSVGLAGGSYEQYF
v_gene: TRBV9; j_gene: TRBJ1-2; abundance: few; d_gene: .; CDR3nt: TGTGCCAGCAGTGCTGGGGCCGGGGGCTACACCTTC; CDR3aa: CASSAGAGGYTF
v_gene: TRBV5-1; j_gene: TRBJ1-5; abundance: .; d_gene: TRBD1; CDR3nt: TGCGCCAGCAGCACAGGGGAGTGGGATCGGCCCCAGCATTTT; CDR3aa: CASSTGEWDRPQHF
v_gene: TRBV5-1; j_gene: TRBJ2-3; abundance: .; d_gene: .; CDR3nt: TGCGCCAGCAAAGGGACGGGGTCTTACACAGATACGCAGTATTTT; CDR3aa: CASKGTGSYTDTQYF
v_gene: TRBV20-1; j_gene: TRBJ2-7; abundance: .; d_gene: TRBD2; CDR3nt: TGCAGTGCCGGACTAGCGGGAGGGTCCGCCGAGCAGTACTTC; CDR3aa: CSAGLAGGSAEQYF
v_gene: TRBV21-1; j_gene: TRBJ1-2; abundance: .; d_gene: .; CDR3nt: TGTGCCAGCAGCAAAGTCCCTAAGGACAGGGGTAGAGCGGGGGATGGCTACACCTTC; CDR3aa: CASSKVPKDRGRAGDGYTF
v_gene: TRBV28; j_gene: TRBJ2-3; abundance: once; d_gene: TRBD1; CDR3nt: TGTGCCAGCAGTCCGACCGGGACAGATCTCACAGATACGCAGTATTTT; CDR3aa: CASSPTGTDLTDTQYF
v_gene: TRBV27; j_gene: TRBJ2-1; abundance: few; d_gene: TRBD2; CDR3nt: TGTGCCAGCAGTTTCGGACTAGCGGTTTACAATGAGCAGTTCTTC; CDR3aa: CASSFGLAVYNEQFF
v_gene: TRBV5-6; j_gene: TRBJ2-3; abundance: .; d_gene: TRBD2; CDR3nt: TGTGCCAGCAGCTTGGTCTCAGCGGGAGGGCCAATAGATACGCAGTATTTT; CDR3aa: CASSLVSAGGPIDTQYF
v_gene: TRBV20-1; j_gene: TRBJ2-3; abundance: .; d_gene: .; CDR3nt: TGCAGTGCTAGAGATCGGGGACTTCTGACAGATACGCAGTATTTT; CDR3aa: CSARDRGLLTDTQYF
v_gene: TRBV11-3; j_gene: TRBJ1-1; abundance: few; d_gene: .; CDR3nt: TGTGCCAGCAGCTCCGGGGGTTACACTGAAGCTTTCTTT; CDR3aa: CASSSGGYTEAFF
v_gene: TRBV28; j_gene: TRBJ1-1; abundance: .; d_gene: .; CDR3nt: TGTGCCAGCCACACAGGGACCACTGAAGCTTTCTTT; CDR3aa: CASHTGTTEAFF
v_gene: TRBV20-1; j_gene: TRBJ1-2; abundance: .; d_gene: TRBD1; CDR3nt: TGCAGTCCCCAGGGACAGGGCTGGTATGGCTACACCTTC; CDR3aa: CSPQGQGWYGYTF
v_gene: TRBV7-2; j_gene: TRBJ2-2; abundance: .; d_gene: .; CDR3nt: TGTGCCAGCAGCTTAGTCATCCGGGAGCTGTTTTTT; CDR3aa: CASSLVIRELFF
v_gene: TRBV18; j_gene: TRBJ2-2; abundance: .; d_gene: .; CDR3nt: TGTGCCAGCTCACGCCCCGAGGGCGCCGGGGAGCTGTTTTTT; CDR3aa: CASSRPEGAGELFF
v_gene: TRBV10-3; j_gene: TRBJ2-1; abundance: .; d_gene: .; CDR3nt: TGTGCCATCAGTGACAGTCGGGATGAGCGGTTCTTC; CDR3aa: CAISDSRDERFF
v_gene: TRBV29-1; j_gene: TRBJ2-5; abundance: .; d_gene: .; CDR3nt: TGCAGCGTTGACTTTCAATTCGGCGGGGTAAAGAAAGAGACCCAGTACTTC; CDR3aa: CSVDFQFGGVKKETQYF
v_gene: TRBV19; j_gene: TRBJ2-1; abundance: few; d_gene: .; CDR3nt: TGTGCCAGTAGTATGGGTAGCGGATACAATGAGCAGTTCTTC; CDR3aa: CASSMGSGYNEQFF
v_gene: TRBV5-1; j_gene: TRBJ1-3; abundance: .; d_gene: TRBD1; CDR3nt: TGCGCCAGCAGCTCGTACCCAGGGGGCTCTGGAAACACCATATATTTT; CDR3aa: CASSSYPGGSGNTIYF
v_gene: TRBV12-3/TRBV12-4; j_gene: TRBJ2-3; abundance: .; d_gene: TRBD1; CDR3nt: TGTGCCAGCAGTTTAACCGGGACAGGGGCCACCTTGGGTACGCAGTATTTT; CDR3aa: CASSLTGTGATLGTQYF
v_gene: TRBV29-1; j_gene: TRBJ2-3; abundance: many; d_gene: .; CDR3nt: TGCAGCGTTAAAGGGGGGGCCGGCACAGATACGCAGTATTTT; CDR3aa: CSVKGGAGTDTQYF
v_gene: TRBV5-1; j_gene: TRBJ1-1; abundance: many; d_gene: .; CDR3nt: TGCGCCAGCAGTCAAACAGGGAGCACTGAAGCTTTCTTT; CDR3aa: CASSQTGSTEAFF
v_gene: TRBV9; j_gene: TRBJ1-6; abundance: .; d_gene: .; CDR3nt: TGTGCCAGCAGCCGGGGGCCCTCACCCCTCCACTTT; CDR3aa: CASSRGPSPLHF
v_gene: TRBV6-6; j_gene: TRBJ2-5; abundance: .; d_gene: TRBD2; CDR3nt: TGTGCCAGCAGTATAACACCGGGACTAGCGGCCCAAGAGACCCAGTACTTC; CDR3aa: CASSITPGLAAQETQYF
v_gene: TRBV5-1; j_gene: TRBJ1-3; abundance: few; d_gene: .; CDR3nt: TGCGCCAGCAGCTCGAGCTCTGGAAACACCATATATTTT; CDR3aa: CASSSSSGNTIYF
v_gene: TRBV5-1; j_gene: TRBJ2-3; abundance: few; d_gene: .; CDR3nt: TGCGCCAGCAGCTTGGTCACTAGCCCTCAAGATACGCAGTATTTT; CDR3aa: CASSLVTSPQDTQYF
v_gene: TRBV28; j_gene: TRBJ1-1; abundance: .; d_gene: TRBD1; CDR3nt: TGTGCCAGCAGTTTCGACAGGGGGCGGAACACTGAAGCTTTCTTT; CDR3aa: CASSFDRGRNTEAFF
v_gene: TRBV4-1; j_gene: TRBJ2-3; abundance: many; d_gene: TRBD1; CDR3nt: TGCGCCAGCAGCCCCGGACAGGGTCCAGATACGCAGTATTTT; CDR3aa: CASSPGQGPDTQYF
v_gene: TRBV30; j_gene: TRBJ1-6; abundance: .; d_gene: .; CDR3nt: TGTGCCGGGAGAGATAATTCACCCCTCCACTTT; CDR3aa: CAGRDNSPLHF
v_gene: TRBV27; j_gene: TRBJ1-1; abundance: .; d_gene: TRBD1; CDR3nt: TGTGCCAGCACCTTTTTAACGCAGACAGGGGAGAACACTGAAGCTTTCTTT; CDR3aa: CASTFLTQTGENTEAFF
v_gene: TRBV20-1; j_gene: TRBJ2-1; abundance: .; d_gene: .; CDR3nt: TGCAGTGCCAAACGTAGCTCCTACAATGAGCAGTTCTTC; CDR3aa: CSAKRSSYNEQFF
v_gene: TRBV20-1; j_gene: TRBJ2-5; abundance: few; d_gene: TRBD2; CDR3nt: TGCAGTGCTAGGGCGGTACTAGCGGGAGTTGGAGAGACCCAGTACTTC; CDR3aa: CSARAVLAGVGETQYF
v_gene: TRBV7-2; j_gene: TRBJ2-2; abundance: .; d_gene: .; CDR3nt: TGTGCCAGCAGCCGGGACCGCACGAACACCGGGGAGCTGTTTTTT; CDR3aa: CASSRDRTNTGELFF
v_gene: TRBV11-2; j_gene: TRBJ2-3; abundance: few; d_gene: TRBD2; CDR3nt: TGTGCCAGCAGCGGACTAGCGGGGGATGGAGGAGGCACAGATACGCAGTATTTT; CDR3aa: CASSGLAGDGGGTDTQYF
v_gene: TRBV20-1; j_gene: TRBJ2-7; abundance: .; d_gene: .; CDR3nt: TGCAGTGCTAGAGATCCCTACCGCGAGCAGTACTTC; CDR3aa: CSARDPYREQYF
v_gene: TRBV12-3/TRBV12-4; j_gene: TRBJ2-1; abundance: few; d_gene: TRBD2; CDR3nt: TGTGCCAGCAGTTTGGGCCCCGCGGGGGTTGCTGAGCAGTTCTTC; CDR3aa: CASSLGPAGVAEQFF
v_gene: TRBV6-5; j_gene: TRBJ2-7; abundance: .; d_gene: .; CDR3nt: TGTGCCAGCAGCTGGACAGAATTCTACAATGAGCAGTACTTC; CDR3aa: CASSWTEFYNEQYF
v_gene: TRBV6-6; j_gene: TRBJ2-1; abundance: .; d_gene: TRBD1; CDR3nt: TGTGCCAGCAGTTATGGGACAGGGGGGGCTTACGAGCAGTTCTTC; CDR3aa: CASSYGTGGAYEQFF
v_gene: TRBV12-3/TRBV12-4; j_gene: TRBJ1-1; abundance: .; d_gene: TRBD1; CDR3nt: TGTGCCAGCAGCCGTGACAGGGGGCGCGGAGGTCCTGAAGCTTTCTTT; CDR3aa: CASSRDRGRGGPEAFF
v_gene: TRBV5-4; j_gene: TRBJ2-4; abundance: once; d_gene: .; CDR3nt: TGTGCCAGCAGCTACGAAAACATTCAGTACTTC; CDR3aa: CASSYENIQYF
v_gene: TRBV6-4; j_gene: TRBJ2-1; abundance: .; d_gene: .; CDR3nt: TGTGCCATCAGTGAAGGGGAACTTTCATCTACCGAGCAGTTCTTC; CDR3aa: CAISEGELSSTEQFF
v_gene: TRBV3-1; j_gene: TRBJ2-7; abundance: few; d_gene: TRBD2; CDR3nt: TGTGCCAGCAGCCGCCAGGGTACTAGCGGGGGACAAAACTACGAGCAGTACTTC; CDR3aa: CASSRQGTSGGQNYEQYF
v_gene: TRBV7-2; j_gene: TRBJ1-4; abundance: .; d_gene: TRBD1; CDR3nt: TGTGCCAGCAGCTCAGCCAGGGGGAATAATGAAAAACTGTTTTTT; CDR3aa: CASSSARGNNEKLFF
v_gene: TRBV6-1; j_gene: TRBJ2-3; abundance: .; d_gene: TRBD2; CDR3nt: TGTGCCAGCGACCTAGCGGGGGGGCTTATCACAGATACGCAGTATTTT; CDR3aa: CASDLAGGLITDTQYF
v_gene: TRBV4-1; j_gene: TRBJ2-7; abundance: .; d_gene: TRBD2; CDR3nt: TGCGCCAGCAGCGGGGTCAATAAAGGGACTAGCGGGGGCTACGAGCAGTACTTC; CDR3aa: CASSGVNKGTSGGYEQYF